These 4 T cell receptor beta chains originate from one sample sequenced in a study of CD8+ T cells in alopecia areata. Sequencing used cDNA as its template, made by extracting RNA and reverse transcribing it. Clones were sequenced by immunoSEQ multiplex PCR, and TCRdb holds only the in-frame ones, with some missing. The sample yields some 95,000 clones, 44% seen once. Noted treatment: oral pan-JAK inhibitor, 5-10 mg twice daily. The source was CD8+ T cells sorted from blood, collected at week 24, from a patient treated with tofacitinib. All receptors come from a human donor with alopecia areata.

The rearrangement joins TRBV11-2 to TRBJ2-7, with D perhaps TRBD1 (5 bases). Germline V lookup: CDR1 SGHAT, CDR2 FQNNGV. This CDR3 region has 16 residues. Trimming left V 0 bases short and J 0 bases short, with 12 bases between. CDR3 protein: CASSLDLGQSSYEQYF. CDR3 nucleotides: TGTGCCAGCAGCTTAGATCTGGGGCAAAGCTCCTACGAGCAGTACTTC.

The chain joins TRBV27 to TRBJ2-7; D is ambiguous. The germline V and J ends were trimmed by 2 bases and 2 bases, with 13 bases remaining between them. CDR3 length: 15 residues. From germline, CDR1 is MNHEY and CDR2 SMNVEV (reference sequence). Here the CDR3 reads CASSLTGSPAYEQYF. CDR3 DNA sequence: TGTGCCAGCAGTTTAACGGGCTCCCCTGCCTACGAGCAGTACTTC.

This clone was detected a few times. The genes are TRBV10-2 and TRBJ2-7; TRBD1 matches 8 bases. Germline V gives CDR1 WSHSY, CDR2 SAAADI. This CDR3 is built from 13 residues. Losses at the gene ends were 6 bases for V and 3 bases for J; bases not matched to a gene: 4. The CDR3 reads CASSKGQGYEQYF. The CDR3 coding sequence is TGCGCCAGCAGCAAAGGACAGGGCTACGAGCAGTACTTC.

This rearrangement joins TRBV4-1 to TRBJ2-1; D call uncertain. CDR3 length equals 16 residues. With 1 base removed from V and 1 base from J, the gap between germline ends came to 11 bases. The germline V gene encodes CDR1 MGHRA and CDR2 YSYEKL. CDR3 coding DNA: TGCGCCAGCAGCCAAGTGCGACTTTCATCCTACAATGAGCAGTTCTTC. This codes for CASSQVRLSSYNEQFF.